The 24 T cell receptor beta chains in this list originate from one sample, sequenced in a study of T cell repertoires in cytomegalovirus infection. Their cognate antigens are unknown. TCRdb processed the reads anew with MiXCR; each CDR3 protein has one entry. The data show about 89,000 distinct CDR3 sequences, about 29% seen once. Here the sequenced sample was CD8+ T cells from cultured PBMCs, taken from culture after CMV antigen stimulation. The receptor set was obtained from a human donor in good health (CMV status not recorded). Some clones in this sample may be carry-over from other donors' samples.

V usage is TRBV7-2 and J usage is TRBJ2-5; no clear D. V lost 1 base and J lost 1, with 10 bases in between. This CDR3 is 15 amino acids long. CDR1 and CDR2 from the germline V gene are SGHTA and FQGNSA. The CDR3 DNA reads TGTGCCAGCAGCTTAGGGGTTGGGGTCCAAGAGACCCAGTACTTC. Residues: CASSLGVGVQETQYF.

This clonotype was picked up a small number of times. CDR3 nucleotides: TGTGCCACCAGCAGAGAGGGGGCAGGACATCAGCCCCAGCATTTT. Protein product: CATSREGAGHQPQHF. The chain couples TRBV15 to TRBJ1-5; D is possibly TRBD1 (6 bases). Trimming removed 0 bases at V and 5 bases at J, with 11 bases between. Germline V gene data show CDR1 as LNHNV and CDR2 as YYDKDF (reference sequence). The CDR3 has 15 residues.

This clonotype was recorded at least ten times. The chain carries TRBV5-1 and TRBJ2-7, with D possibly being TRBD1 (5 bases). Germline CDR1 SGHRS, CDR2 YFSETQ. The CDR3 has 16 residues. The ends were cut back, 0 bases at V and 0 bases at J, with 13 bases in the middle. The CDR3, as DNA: TGCGCCAGCAGCTTGGAACCCCCGGACAACTCCTACGAGCAGTACTTC. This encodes CASSLEPPDNSYEQYF.

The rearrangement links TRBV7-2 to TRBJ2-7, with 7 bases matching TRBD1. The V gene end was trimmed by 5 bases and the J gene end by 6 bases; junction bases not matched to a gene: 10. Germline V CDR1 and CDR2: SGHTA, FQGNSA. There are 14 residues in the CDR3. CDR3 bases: TGTGCCAGCAGCACCAACCCAGGGGGTTCCGAGCAGTACTTC. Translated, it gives CASSTNPGGSEQYF.

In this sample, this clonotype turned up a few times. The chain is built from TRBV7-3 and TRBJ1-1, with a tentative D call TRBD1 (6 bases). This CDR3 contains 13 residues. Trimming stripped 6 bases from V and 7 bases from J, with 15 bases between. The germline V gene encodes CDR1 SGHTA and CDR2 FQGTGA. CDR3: CASSFRGGGEAFF. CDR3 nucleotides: TGTGCCAGCAGTTTTAGAGGGGGGGGTGAAGCTTTCTTT.

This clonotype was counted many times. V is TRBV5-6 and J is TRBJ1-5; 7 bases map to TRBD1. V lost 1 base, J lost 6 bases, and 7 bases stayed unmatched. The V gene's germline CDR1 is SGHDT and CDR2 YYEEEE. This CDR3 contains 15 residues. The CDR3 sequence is CASSLRDRSGQPQHF. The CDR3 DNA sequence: TGTGCCAGCAGCTTGCGGGACAGAAGCGGTCAGCCCCAGCATTTT.

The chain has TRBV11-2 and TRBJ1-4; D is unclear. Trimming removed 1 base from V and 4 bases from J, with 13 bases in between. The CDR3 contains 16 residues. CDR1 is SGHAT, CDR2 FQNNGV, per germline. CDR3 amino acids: CASSLGLQAVNEKLFF. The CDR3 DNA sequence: TGTGCCAGCAGCTTAGGTCTCCAGGCCGTTAATGAAAAACTGTTTTTT.

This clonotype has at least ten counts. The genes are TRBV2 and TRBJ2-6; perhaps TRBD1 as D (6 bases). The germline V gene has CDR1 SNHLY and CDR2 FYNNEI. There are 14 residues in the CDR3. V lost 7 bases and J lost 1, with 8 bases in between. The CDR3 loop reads CASIGQSGANVLTF. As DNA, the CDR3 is TGTGCCAGCATCGGACAGTCTGGGGCCAACGTCCTGACTTTC.

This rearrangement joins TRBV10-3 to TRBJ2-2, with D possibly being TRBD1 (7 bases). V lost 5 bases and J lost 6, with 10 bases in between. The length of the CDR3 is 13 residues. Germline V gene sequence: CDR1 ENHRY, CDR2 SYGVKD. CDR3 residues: CAISTGEAGELFF. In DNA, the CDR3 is TGTGCCATCAGTACAGGGGAGGCCGGGGAGCTGTTTTTT.

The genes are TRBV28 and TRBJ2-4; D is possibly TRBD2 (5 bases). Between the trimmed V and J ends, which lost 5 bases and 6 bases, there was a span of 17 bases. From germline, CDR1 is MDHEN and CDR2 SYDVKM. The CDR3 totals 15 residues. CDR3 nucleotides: TGTGCCAGCAGTCTAACGGACTTGGCTGGAAACATTCAGTACTTC. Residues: CASSLTDLAGNIQYF.

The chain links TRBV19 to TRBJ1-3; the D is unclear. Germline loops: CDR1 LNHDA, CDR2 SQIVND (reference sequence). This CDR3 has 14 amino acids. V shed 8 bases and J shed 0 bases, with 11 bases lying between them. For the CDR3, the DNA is TGTGCCAGTCCTAGCGGAGGCTCTGGAAACACCATATATTTT. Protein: CASPSGGSGNTIYF.

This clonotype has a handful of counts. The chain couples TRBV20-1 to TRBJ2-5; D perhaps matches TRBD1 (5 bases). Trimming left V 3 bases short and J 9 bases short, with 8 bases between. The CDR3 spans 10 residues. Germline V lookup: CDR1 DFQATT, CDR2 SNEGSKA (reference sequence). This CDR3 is CSASRQSQYF. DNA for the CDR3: TGCAGTGCTAGCCGACAGTCCCAGTACTTC.

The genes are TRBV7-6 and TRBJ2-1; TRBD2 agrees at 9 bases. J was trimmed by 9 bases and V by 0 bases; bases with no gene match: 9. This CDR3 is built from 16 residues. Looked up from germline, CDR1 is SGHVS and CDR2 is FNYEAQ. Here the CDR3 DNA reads TGTGCCAGCAGCTTAGCGGCGGGGGGGGACGGGGGTGAGCAGTTCTTC. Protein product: CASSLAAGGDGGEQFF.

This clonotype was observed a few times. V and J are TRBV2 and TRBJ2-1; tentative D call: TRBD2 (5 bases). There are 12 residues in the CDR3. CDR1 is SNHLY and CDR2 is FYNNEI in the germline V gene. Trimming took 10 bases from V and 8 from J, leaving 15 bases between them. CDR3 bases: TGTGCCACCAGAGGAGGTAGGGATGAGCAGTTCTTC. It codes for CATRGGRDEQFF. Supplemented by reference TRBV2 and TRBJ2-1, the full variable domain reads EPEVTQTPSHQVTQMGQEVILRCVPISNHLYFYWYRQILGQKVEFLVSFYNNEISEKSEIFDDQFSVERPDGSNFTLKIRSTKLEDSAMYFCATRGGRDEQFFGPGTRLTVL.

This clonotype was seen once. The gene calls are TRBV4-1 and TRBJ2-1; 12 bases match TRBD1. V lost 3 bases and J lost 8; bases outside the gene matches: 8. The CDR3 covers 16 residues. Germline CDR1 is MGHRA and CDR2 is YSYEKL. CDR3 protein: CASSHAGTGGTDEQFF. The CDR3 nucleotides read TGCGCCAGCAGCCATGCCGGGACAGGGGGCACGGATGAGCAGTTCTTC.

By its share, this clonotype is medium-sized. This CDR3 reads CASYSSSYNEQFF. The CDR3 nucleotides read TGTGCCAGTTACAGTAGCTCCTACAATGAGCAGTTCTTC. V and J are TRBV5-4 and TRBJ2-1; D remains unclear. The V gene's germline CDR1 is SGHNT and CDR2 YYREEE (reference sequence). The CDR3 sequence is 13 residues long. V was shortened by 8 bases and J by 0 bases, with 9 bases between the two germline ends. Filled out from reference TRBV5-4 and TRBJ2-1, the complete variable domain reads ETGVTQSPTHLIKTRGQQVTLRCSSQSGHNTVSWYQQALGQGPQFIFQYYREEENGRGNFPPRFSGLQFPNYSSELNVNALELDDSALYLCASYSSSYNEQFFGPGTRLTVL.

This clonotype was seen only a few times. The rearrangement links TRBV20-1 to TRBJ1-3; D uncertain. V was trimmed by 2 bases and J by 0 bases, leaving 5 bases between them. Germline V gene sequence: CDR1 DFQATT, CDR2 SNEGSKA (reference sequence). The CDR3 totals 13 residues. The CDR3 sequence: CSARPNSGNTIYF. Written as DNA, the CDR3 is TGCAGTGCTAGACCTAACTCTGGAAACACCATATATTTT.

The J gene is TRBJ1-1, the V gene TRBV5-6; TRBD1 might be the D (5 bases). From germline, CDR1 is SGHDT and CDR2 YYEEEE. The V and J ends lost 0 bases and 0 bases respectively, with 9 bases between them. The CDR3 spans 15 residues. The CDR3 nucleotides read TGTGCCAGCAGCTTGGTCTGGGGCATGAACACTGAAGCTTTCTTT. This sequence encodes CASSLVWGMNTEAFF.

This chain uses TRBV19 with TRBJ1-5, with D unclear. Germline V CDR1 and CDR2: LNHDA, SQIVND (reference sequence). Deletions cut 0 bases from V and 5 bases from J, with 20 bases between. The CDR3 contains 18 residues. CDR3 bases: TGTGCCAGTAGTATAGATACCCCGACATACTTAACGTATCAGCCCCAGCATTTT. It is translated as CASSIDTPTYLTYQPQHF.

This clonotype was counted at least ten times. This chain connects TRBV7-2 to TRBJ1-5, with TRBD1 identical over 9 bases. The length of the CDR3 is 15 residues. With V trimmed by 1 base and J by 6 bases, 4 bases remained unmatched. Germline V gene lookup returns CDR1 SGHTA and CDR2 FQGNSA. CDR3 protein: CASSLEGQGSQPQHF. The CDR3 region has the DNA TGTGCCAGCAGCTTAGAGGGACAGGGATCTCAGCCCCAGCATTTT.

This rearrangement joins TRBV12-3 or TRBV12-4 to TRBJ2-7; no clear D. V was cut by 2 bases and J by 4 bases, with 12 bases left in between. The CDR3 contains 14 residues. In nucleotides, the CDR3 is TGTGCCAGCAGTTTAACGGCCGGCGGATACGAGCAGTACTTC. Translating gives CASSLTAGGYEQYF.

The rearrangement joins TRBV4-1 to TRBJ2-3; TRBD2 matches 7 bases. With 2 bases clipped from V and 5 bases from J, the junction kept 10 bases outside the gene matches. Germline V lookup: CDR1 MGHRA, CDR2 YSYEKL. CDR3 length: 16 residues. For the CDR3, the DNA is TGCGCCAGCAGCCAAATGGAAGAGCGGGGTATAGATACGCAGTATTTT. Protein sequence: CASSQMEERGIDTQYF.

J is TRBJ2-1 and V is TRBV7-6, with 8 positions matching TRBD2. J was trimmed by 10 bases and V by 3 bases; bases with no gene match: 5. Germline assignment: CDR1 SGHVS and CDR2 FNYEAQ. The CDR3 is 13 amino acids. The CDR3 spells CASSLNSGAEQFF. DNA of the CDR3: TGTGCCAGCAGCTTGAATAGCGGGGCCGAGCAGTTCTTC.

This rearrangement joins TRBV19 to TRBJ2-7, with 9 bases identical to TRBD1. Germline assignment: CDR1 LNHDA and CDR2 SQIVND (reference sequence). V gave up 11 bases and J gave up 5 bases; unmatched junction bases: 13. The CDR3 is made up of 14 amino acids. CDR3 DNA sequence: TGTGCCGTAGGTTTGGGGACAGGGATCAACGAGCAGTACTTC. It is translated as CAVGLGTGINEQYF.